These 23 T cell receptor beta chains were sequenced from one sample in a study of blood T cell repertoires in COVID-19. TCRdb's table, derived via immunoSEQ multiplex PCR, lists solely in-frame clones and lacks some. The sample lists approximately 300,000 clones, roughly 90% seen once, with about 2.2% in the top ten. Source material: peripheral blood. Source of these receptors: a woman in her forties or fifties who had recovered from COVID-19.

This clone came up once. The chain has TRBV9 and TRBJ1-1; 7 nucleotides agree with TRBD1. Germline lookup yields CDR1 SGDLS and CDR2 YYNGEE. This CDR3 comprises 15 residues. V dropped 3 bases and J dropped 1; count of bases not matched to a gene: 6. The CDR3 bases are TGTGCCAGCAGCGAGGGGGCTTCAACGAACACTGAAGCTTTCTTT. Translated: CASSEGASTNTEAFF.

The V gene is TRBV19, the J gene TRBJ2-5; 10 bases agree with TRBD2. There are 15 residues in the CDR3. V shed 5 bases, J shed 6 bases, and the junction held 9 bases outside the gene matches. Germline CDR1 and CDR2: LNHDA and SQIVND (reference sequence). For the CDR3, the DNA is TGTGCCAGTAGTCTCAGCGGGGGGGCGGGAAAGACCCAGTACTTC. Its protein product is CASSLSGGAGKTQYF.

The chain's CDR3 is CASSQGTGWVVNEQFF. The CDR3 nucleotides are TGTGCCAGCAGCCAAGGGACAGGATGGGTGGTGAATGAGCAGTTCTTC. The genes are TRBV4-2 and TRBJ2-1; TRBD1 agrees at 7 bases. There are 16 residues in the CDR3. Germline CDR1 is LGHNA and CDR2 is YNFKEQ. V shed 1 base, J shed 7 bases, and the junction held 10 bases outside the gene matches.

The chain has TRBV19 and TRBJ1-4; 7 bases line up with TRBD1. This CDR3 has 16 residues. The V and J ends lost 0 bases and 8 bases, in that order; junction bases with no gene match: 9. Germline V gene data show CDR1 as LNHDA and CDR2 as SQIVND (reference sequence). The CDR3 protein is CASSIDPTGHREKLFF. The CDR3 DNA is TGTGCCAGTAGTATAGATCCGACAGGGCACAGGGAAAAACTGTTTTTT.

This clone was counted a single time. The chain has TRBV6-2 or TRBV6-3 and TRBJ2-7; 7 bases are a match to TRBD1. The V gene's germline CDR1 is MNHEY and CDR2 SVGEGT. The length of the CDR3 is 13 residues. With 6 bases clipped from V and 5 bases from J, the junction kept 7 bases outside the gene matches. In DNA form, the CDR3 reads TGTGCCAGCAGCCTCGACAGGGCCCACGAGCAGTACTTC. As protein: CASSLDRAHEQYF.

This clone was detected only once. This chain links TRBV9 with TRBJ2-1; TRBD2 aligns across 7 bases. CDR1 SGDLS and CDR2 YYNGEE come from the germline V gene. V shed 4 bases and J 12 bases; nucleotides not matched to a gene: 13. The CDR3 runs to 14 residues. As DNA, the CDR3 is TGTGCCAGCAGCCCACCGGGACTACATTCTGGGCAGTTCTTC. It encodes CASSPPGLHSGQFF.

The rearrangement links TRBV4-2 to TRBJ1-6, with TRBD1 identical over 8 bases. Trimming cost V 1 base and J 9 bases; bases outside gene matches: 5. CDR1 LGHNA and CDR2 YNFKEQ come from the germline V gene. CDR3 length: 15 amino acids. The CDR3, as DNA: TGTGCCAGCAGCCAAGCGGACAGGGAATTTTCACCCCTCCACTTT. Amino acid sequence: CASSQADREFSPLHF.

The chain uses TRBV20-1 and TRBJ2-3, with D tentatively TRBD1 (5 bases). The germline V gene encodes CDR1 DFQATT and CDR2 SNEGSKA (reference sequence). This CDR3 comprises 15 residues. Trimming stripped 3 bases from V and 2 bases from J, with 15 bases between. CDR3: CSASASRESTDTQYF. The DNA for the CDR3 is TGCAGTGCTAGTGCCTCCAGGGAATCCACAGATACGCAGTATTTT.

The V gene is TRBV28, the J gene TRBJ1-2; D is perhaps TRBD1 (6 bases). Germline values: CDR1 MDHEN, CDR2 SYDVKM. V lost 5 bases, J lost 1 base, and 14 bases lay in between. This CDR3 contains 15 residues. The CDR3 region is CASSPTGPLNYGYTF. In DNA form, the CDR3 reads TGTGCCAGCAGTCCCACAGGGCCTCTTAACTATGGCTACACCTTC.

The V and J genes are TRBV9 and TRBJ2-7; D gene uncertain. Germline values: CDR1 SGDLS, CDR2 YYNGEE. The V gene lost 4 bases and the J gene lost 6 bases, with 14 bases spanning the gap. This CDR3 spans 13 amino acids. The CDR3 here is CASSSEGSGEQYF. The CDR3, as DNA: TGTGCCAGCAGCAGCGAAGGTTCGGGCGAGCAGTACTTC.

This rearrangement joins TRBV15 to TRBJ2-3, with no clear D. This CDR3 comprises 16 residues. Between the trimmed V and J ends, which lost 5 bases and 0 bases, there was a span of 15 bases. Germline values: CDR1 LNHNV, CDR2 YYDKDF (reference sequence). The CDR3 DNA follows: TGTGCCACCAGCTCTAGAACCCGACCTAGCACAGATACGCAGTATTTT. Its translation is CATSSRTRPSTDTQYF.

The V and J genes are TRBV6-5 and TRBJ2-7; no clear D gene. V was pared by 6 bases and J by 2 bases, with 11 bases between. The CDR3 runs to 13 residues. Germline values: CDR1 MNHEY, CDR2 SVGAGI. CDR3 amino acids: CASRDSPTYEQYF. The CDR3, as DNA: TGTGCCAGCAGAGACTCCCCGACCTACGAGCAGTACTTC.

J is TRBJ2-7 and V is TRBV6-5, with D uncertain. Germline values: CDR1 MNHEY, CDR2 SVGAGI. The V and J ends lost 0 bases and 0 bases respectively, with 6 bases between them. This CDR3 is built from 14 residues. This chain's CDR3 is CASSYSAASYEQYF. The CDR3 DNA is TGTGCCAGCAGTTACTCGGCCGCCTCCTACGAGCAGTACTTC.

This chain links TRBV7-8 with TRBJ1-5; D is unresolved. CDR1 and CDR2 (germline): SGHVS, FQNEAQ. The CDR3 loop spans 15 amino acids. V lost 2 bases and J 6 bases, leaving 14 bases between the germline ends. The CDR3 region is CASSLMTGRSQPQHF. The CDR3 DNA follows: TGTGCCAGCAGCTTAATGACGGGAAGGAGTCAGCCCCAGCATTTT.

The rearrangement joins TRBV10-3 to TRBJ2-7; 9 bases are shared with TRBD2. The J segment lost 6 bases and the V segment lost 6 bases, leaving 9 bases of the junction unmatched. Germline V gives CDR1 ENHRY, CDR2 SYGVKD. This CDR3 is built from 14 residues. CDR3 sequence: CAIRPTSGLLEQYF. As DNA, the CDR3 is TGTGCCATCAGACCGACTAGCGGTCTTCTCGAGCAGTACTTC.

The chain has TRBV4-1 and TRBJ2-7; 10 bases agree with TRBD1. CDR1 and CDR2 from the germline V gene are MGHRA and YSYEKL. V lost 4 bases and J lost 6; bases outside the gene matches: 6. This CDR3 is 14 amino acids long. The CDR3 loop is CASSRGTGVGEQYF. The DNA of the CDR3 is TGCGCCAGCAGCCGAGGGACAGGGGTAGGCGAGCAGTACTTC.

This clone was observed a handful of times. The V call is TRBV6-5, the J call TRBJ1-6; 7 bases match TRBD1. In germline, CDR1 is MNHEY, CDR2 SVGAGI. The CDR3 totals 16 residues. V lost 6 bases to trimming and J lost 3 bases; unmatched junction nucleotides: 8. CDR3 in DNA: TGTGCCAGCAGCTACGACAGGGACGACTATAATTCACCCCTCCACTTT. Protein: CASSYDRDDYNSPLHF.

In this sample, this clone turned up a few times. CDR3 protein: CASSPRQNIKNIQYF. For the CDR3, the DNA is TGCGCCAGCAGTCCGAGACAGAACATCAAAAACATTCAGTACTTC. This chain joins TRBV23-1 and TRBJ2-4; perhaps TRBD1 as D (5 bases). TRBV23-1 is identified as an open reading frame with a role that is uncertain. Trimming left V 4 bases short and J 3 bases short, with 13 bases between. The CDR3 totals 15 residues.

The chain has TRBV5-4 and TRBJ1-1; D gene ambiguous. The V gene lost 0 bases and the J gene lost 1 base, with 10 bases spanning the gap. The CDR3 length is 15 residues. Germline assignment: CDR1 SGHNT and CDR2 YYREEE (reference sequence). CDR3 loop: CASSLGAGRNTEAFF. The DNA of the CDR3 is TGTGCCAGCAGCTTGGGGGCAGGCCGGAACACTGAAGCTTTCTTT.

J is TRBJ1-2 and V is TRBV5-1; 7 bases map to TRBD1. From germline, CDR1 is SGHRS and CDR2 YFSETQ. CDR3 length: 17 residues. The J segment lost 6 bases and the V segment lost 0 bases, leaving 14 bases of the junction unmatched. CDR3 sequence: CASSLAPPGLTGDGYTF. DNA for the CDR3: TGCGCCAGCAGCTTGGCTCCCCCCGGCTTAACAGGGGATGGCTACACCTTC.

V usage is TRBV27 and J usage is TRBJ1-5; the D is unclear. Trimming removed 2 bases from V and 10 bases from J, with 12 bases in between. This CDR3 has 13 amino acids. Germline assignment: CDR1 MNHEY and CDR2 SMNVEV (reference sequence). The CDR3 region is CASSLTRWNPQHF. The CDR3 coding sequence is TGTGCCAGCAGTTTAACCAGGTGGAATCCCCAGCATTTT.

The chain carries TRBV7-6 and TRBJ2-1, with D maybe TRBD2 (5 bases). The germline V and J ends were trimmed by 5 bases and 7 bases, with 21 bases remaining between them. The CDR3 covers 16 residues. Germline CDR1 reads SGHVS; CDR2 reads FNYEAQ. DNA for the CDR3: TGTGCCAGCAGCGCCTGGACTGCGTACACGGGGAATGAGCAGTTCTTC. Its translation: CASSAWTAYTGNEQFF.

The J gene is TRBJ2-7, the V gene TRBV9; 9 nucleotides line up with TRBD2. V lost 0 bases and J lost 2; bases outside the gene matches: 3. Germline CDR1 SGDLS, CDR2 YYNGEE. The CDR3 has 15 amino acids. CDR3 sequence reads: CASSVGTSVTYEQYF. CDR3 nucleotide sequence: TGTGCCAGCAGCGTAGGGACTAGCGTAACCTACGAGCAGTACTTC. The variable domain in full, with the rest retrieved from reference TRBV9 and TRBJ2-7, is DSGVTQTPKHLITATGQRVTLRCSPRSGDLSVYWYQQSLDQGLQFLIQYYNGEERAKGNILERFSAQQFPDLHSELNLSSLELGDSALYFCASSVGTSVTYEQYFGPGTRLTVT.